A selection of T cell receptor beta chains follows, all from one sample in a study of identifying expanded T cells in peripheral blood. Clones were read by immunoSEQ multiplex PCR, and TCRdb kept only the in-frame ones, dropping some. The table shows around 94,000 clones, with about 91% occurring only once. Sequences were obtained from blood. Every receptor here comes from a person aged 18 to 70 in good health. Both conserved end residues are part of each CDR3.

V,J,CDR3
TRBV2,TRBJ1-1,CASSDLGRTPGAFF
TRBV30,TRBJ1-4,CAWSAGFLGEKLFF
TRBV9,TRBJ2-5,CASSVDLTRGVETQYF
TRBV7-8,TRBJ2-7,CASSLGGLAGASYEQYF
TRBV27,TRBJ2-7,CASSDQGRVFDEQYF
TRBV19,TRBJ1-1,CASSIGTLEAFF
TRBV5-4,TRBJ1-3,CASSTGVSRLSGNTIYF
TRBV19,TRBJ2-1,CASSIAFNNEQFF
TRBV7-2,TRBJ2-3,CASSLDPRDGTDTQYF
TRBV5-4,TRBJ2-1,CASSSGQGAMSYNEQFF
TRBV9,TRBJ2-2,CASSPTPTSGGGGELFF
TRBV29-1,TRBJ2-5,CSVETTVQETQYF
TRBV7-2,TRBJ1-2,CASSLALSGSYGYTF
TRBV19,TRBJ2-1,CASSIGLAGVSEQFF
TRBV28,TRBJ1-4,CASRTGNEKLFF
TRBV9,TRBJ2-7,CASSDGANYEQYF
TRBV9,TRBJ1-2,CASSVYSAYSSYGYTF
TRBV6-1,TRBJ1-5,CASRRNSNQPQHF
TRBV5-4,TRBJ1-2,CASSSEGVYGYTF
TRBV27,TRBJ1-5,CASSLTEIGNQPQHF
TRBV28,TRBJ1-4,CASQGPGVRVGEKLFF
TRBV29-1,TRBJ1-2,CSVERDRTFDSGYTF
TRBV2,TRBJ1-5,CASSWDRGVNQPQHF
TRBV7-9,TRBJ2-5,CASSFQGVRVETQYF
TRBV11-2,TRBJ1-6,CASSLDRGRSPLHF
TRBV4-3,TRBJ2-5,CASSGSVQETQYF
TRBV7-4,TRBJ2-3,CASSPGLFLGTDTQYF
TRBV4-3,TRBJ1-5,CASSQDRDTLYQPQHF
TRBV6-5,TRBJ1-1,CASSYPPGSTGGEAFF
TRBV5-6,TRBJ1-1,CASSLSLREMNTEAFF
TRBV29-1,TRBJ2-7,CSVEDGGYEQYF
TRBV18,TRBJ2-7,CASSLAGDHYEQYF
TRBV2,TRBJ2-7,CASTGSGLAGGEITYEQYF
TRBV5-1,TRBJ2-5,CASSWGSSKETQYF
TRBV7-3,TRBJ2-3,CASSFQGGKDTQYF
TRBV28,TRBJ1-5,CASYGDRGRNQPQHF
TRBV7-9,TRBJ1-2,CASSLRAYGYTF
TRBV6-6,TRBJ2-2,CASSPGLAPTGELFF
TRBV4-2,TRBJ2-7,CASSRTLAGGLTYEQYF
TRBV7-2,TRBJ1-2,CASSPSGLANYGYTF
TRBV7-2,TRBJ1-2,CASSTQGSANYGYTF
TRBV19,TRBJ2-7,CASARRSHYEQYF
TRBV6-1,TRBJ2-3,CASSEVAPADTQYF